This T cell receptor (beta chain) was captured by sequencing in a study of shared clonotypes between healthy human individuals. Across the whole study: Every donor yielded three CD4 naive, three CD4 memory, two CD8 naive and one CD8 memory plate.

Positive CCR7 selection of CD45RO-negative cells yielded the naive CD8 cells, and terminally differentiated effector memory CD45RA+ cells were excluded. The study drew all its donors from Caucasian adults living in Nashville, Tennessee. Regarding the study as a whole: Non-shared clonotypes had lower generation probabilities than those shared by all four donors.

It was approximately 0.2 ug DNA, 30,000 or so T cell genomes, that sorted-subset replicate PCRs used. Method: immunoSEQ multiplex PCR; TCRdb's copy keeps in-frame clones and lacks some. The profile shows millions of clones, more than 85% of them singletons. The CDR3 runs to 12 residues. CDR1 is MDHEN, CDR2 SYDVKM, per germline. V lost 3 bases to trimming and J lost 5 bases, with 7 bases between them. This clone was counted between two and nine times. The antigen remains undetermined. The sequenced sample was naive CD8+ T cells from PBMCs. The sequence derives from a man aged 18 to 35 in good health. Some clones in this sample may be carry-over from other donors' samples. V gene TRBV28 combines with J gene TRBJ1-1; D uncertain. As DNA, the CDR3 is TGTGCCAGCAGTTTGCACGGGACTGAAGCTTTCTTT. It yields the protein CASSLHGTEAFF.